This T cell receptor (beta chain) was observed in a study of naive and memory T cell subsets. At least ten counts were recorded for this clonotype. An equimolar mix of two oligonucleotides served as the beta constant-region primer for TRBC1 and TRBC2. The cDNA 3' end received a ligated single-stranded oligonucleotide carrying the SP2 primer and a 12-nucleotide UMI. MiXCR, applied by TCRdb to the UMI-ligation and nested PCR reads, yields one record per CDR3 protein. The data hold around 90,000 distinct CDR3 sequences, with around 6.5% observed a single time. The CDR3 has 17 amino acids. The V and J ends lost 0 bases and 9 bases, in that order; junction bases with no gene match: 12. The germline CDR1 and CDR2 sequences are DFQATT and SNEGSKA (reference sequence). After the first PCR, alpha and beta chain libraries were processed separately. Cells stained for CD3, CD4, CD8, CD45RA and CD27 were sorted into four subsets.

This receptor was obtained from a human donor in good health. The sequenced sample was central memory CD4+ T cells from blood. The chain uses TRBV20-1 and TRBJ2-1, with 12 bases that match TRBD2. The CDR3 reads CSARDPASGGVSVEQFF. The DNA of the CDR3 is TGCAGTGCTAGAGATCCGGCTAGCGGGGGGGTAAGCGTTGAGCAGTTCTTC.